This entry features one T cell receptor beta chain sequence. The sample originates from a study of cytomegalovirus exposure and HLA in healthy donors. V lost 0 bases to trimming and J lost 5 bases, with 8 bases between them. CDR1 SGHRS and CDR2 YFSETQ come from the germline V gene. This CDR3 region has 13 residues. Vbeta (60) and Jbeta (13) primers were used in the PCR. Only in-frame clones appear in the TCRdb table, and some are missing; sequencing was by immunoSEQ multiplex PCR. The table includes around 94,000 clones, 60% to 85% detected once. The receptor's source is a woman in her thirties or forties in good health and CMV-seronegative. Sequencing was done on a sample of PBMCs. The rearrangement joins TRBV5-1 to TRBJ1-1, with a weak D call TRBD1 (5 bases). CDR3 protein: CASSLEGNTEAFF. As DNA, the CDR3 is TGCGCCAGCAGCTTGGAGGGGAATACTGAAGCTTTCTTT. Together with reference TRBV5-1 and TRBJ1-1, the CDR3 gives the full variable domain: KAGVTQTPRYLIKTRGQQVTLSCSPISGHRSVSWYQQTPGQGLQFLFEYFSETQRNKGNFPGRFSGRQFSNSRSEMNVSTLELGDSALYLCASSLEGNTEAFFGQGTRLTVV.